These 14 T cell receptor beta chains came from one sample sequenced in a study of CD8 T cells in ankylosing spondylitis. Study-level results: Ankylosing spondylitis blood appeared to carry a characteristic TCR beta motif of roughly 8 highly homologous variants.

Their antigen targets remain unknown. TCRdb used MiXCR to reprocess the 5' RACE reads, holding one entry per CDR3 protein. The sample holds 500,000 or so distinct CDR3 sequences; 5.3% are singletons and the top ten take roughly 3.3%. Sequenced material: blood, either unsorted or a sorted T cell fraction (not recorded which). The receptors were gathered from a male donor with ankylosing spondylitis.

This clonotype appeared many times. Here the CDR3 DNA reads TGTGCCAGCAGTCTCTCCGGGTCCCCCAAGTACGAGCAGTACTTC. This translates into CASSLSGSPKYEQYF. The V gene is TRBV28, the J gene TRBJ2-7; D is ambiguous. In germline, CDR1 is MDHEN, CDR2 SYDVKM. The V end lost 5 bases, the J end lost 4 bases, and 18 bases lay between the germline ends. The CDR3 consists of 15 residues.

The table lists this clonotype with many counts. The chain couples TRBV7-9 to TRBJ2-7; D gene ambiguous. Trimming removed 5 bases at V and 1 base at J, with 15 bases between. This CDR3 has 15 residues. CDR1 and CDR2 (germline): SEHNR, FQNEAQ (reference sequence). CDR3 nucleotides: TGTGCCAGCAGCACAGAACTCGGGCGGTCCTACGAGCAGTACTTC. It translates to CASSTELGRSYEQYF.

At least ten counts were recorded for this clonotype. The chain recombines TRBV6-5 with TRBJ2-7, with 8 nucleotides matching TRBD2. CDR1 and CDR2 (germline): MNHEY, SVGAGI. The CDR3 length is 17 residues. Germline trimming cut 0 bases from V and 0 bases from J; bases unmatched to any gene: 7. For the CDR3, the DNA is TGTGCCAGCAGTTACTCCAGCGGGAGTTATGTCTCCTACGAGCAGTACTTC. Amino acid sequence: CASSYSSGSYVSYEQYF.

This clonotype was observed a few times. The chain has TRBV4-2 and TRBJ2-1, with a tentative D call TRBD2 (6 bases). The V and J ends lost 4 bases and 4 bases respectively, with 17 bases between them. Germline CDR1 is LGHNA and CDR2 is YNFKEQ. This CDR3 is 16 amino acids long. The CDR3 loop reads CASSRAFSGPYNEQFF. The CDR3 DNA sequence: TGTGCCAGCAGCCGGGCATTTAGCGGACCTTACAATGAGCAGTTCTTC.

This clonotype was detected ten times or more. CDR3 amino acids: CSARQGLVESPLHF. In nucleotides, the CDR3 is TGCAGTGCTAGACAGGGGCTTGTCGAATCACCCCTCCACTTT. This sequence joins TRBV20-1 and TRBJ1-6, with D tentatively TRBD1 (6 bases). Trimming stripped 2 bases from V and 10 bases from J, with 15 bases between. The CDR3 length is 14 residues. CDR1 is DFQATT and CDR2 is SNEGSKA in the germline V gene (reference sequence).

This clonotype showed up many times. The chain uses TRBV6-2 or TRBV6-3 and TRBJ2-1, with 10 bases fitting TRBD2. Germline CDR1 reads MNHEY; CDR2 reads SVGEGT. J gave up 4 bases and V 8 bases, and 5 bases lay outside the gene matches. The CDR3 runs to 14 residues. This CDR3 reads CASLSGGYYNEQFF. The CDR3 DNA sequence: TGTGCCAGCCTTAGCGGGGGGTATTACAATGAGCAGTTCTTC.

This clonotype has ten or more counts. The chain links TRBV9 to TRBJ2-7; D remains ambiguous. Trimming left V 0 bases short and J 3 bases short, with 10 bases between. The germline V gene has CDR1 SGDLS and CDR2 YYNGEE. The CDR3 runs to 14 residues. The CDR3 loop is CASSVALLNYEQYF. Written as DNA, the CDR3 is TGTGCCAGCAGCGTAGCCCTCCTTAACTACGAGCAGTACTTC.

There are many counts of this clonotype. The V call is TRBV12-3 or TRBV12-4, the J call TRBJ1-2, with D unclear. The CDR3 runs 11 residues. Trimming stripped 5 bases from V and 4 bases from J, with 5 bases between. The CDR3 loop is CASSPFYGYTF. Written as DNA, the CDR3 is TGTGCCAGCAGTCCTTTCTATGGCTACACCTTC.

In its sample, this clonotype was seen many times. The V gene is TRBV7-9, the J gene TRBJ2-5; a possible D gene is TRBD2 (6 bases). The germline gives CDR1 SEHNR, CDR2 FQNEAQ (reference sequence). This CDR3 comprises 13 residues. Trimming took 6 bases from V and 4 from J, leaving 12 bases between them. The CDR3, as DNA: TGTGCCAGCAGTCTTCCGGAGGGAGAGACCCAGTACTTC. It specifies CASSLPEGETQYF.

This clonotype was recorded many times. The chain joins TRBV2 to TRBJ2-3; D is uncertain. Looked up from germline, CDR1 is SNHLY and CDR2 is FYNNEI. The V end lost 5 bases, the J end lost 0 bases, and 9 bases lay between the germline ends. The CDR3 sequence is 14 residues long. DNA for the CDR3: TGTGCCAGCAGTCCGATCACTAGCACAGATACGCAGTATTTT. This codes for CASSPITSTDTQYF.

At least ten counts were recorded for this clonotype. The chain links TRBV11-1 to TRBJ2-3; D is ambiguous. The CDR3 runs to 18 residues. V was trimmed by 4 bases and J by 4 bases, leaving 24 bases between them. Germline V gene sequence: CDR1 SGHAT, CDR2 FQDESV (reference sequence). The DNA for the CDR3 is TGTGCCAGCAGCTCGAGGAACGTGCGCCTACTCCGGGCAGATACGCAGTATTTT. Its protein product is CASSSRNVRLLRADTQYF.

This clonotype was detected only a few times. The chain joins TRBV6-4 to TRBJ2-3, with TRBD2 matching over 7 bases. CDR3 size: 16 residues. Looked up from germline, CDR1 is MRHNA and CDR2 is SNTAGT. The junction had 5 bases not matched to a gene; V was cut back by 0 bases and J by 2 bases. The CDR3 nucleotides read TGTGCCAGCAGTGACTCTCCGGGGGGTTACACAGATACGCAGTATTTT. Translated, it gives CASSDSPGGYTDTQYF.

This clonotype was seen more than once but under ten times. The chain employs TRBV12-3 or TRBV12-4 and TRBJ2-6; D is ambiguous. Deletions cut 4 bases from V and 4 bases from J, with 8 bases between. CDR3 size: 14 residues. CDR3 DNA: TGTGCCAGCAGTTCCGGGTTCGGGGCCAACGTCCTGACTTTC. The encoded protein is CASSSGFGANVLTF.

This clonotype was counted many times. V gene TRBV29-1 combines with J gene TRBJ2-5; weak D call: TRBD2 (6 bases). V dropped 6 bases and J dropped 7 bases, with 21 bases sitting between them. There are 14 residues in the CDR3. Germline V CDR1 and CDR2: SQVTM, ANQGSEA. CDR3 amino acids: CSVLRRGGGRTQYF. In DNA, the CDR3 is TGCAGCGTCCTCAGGCGGGGCGGCGGACGGACCCAGTACTTC.